This TCR beta chain derives from a study of blood T cell repertoires in COVID-19 (dated by TCRdb to 2019 to 2021). Concerning the study at large: Samples from collaborators originated in the United States, Italy and Spain and spanned both the acute and convalescent phases of COVID-19. The prospective study material was composed of cDNA or gDNA derived from T cells, B-cell-depleted T cells, or PBMCs. Subjects who had been exposed to COVID-19, were actively infected with it, or had recovered from it provided the deeply sampled blood TCRbeta repertoires that made up the dataset. The repertoires were released in a freely available public database intended as a resource for research on the immune response to SARS-CoV-2. The samples were drawn from two sources: the first 160 participants of the ongoing ImmuneRACE study, and 1,000 to 1,500 subjects contributed by 6 global collaborators. Sample metadata almost always included a de-identified subject ID, COVID-19 status, age in years and sex. Where available, HLA class I and class II types were obtained from metadata supplied by the sample provider rather than from assay-based typing. Results and caveats for the whole study, not just this receptor: How much clinical and demographic metadata was included differed by source and by participant, and the metadata was provided uncurated.

A second Seattle source provided samples from volunteer blood donors who had recovered from COVID-19. Each collaborating institution followed its own protocols to collect whole blood in K2EDTA tubes. For TCRbeta analysis, collaborators shipped samples as frozen whole blood, isolated PBMCs, or DNA extracted from either of those sample types. TCRbeta CDR3 regions were amplified from genomic DNA using the immunoSEQ Assay, a bias-controlled multiplex PCR. The study's own analysis went as follows. Nucleated cell counts per sample were estimated from amplification of reference gene primers within the assay. To quantify the absolute abundance of each unique TCRbeta CDR3 rearrangement, sequence reads were collapsed and filtered. For each sample, productive Simpson clonality was calculated as the square root of Simpson's diversity index across productive rearrangements. Sourced from immuneACCESS, this table was stored by TCRdb with only in-frame sequences that have V and J called. A share of the clones is absent; for the studies checked, an unresolved V gene accounts for under half, and the remainder has no known explanation. V, J and clone size derive from that table, while D and trimming were established from the DNA sequence. For this sample the table gives roughly 190,000 clones, of which nearly 90% were detected only once. The biggest ten clones account for around 6.6% of the sample.

In the case of this clone: The target of this receptor is not known. Base quality data are lacking; no much larger clone is found one base away.

Input material: peripheral blood. The source is a middle-aged woman who had recovered from COVID-19.

In nucleotide form, the sequence is TGCGCCAGCAGCTTAGGACTAGCGGTGAACACCGGGGAGCTGTTTTTT. The translation is CASSLGLAVNTGELFF. Here the chain combines TRBV5-1 and TRBJ2-2, with 10 bases aligning to TRBD2. V is trimmed back by 2 bases and J by 1 base, and the junction contains 2 bases that no gene match accounts for. For CDR1 and CDR2, the germline V gene lists SGHRS and YFSETQ. Including cysteine and phenylalanine, the CDR3 has 16 amino acids. Left in the record is the CDR3 DNA by itself, 48 bases read in frame from the first base.